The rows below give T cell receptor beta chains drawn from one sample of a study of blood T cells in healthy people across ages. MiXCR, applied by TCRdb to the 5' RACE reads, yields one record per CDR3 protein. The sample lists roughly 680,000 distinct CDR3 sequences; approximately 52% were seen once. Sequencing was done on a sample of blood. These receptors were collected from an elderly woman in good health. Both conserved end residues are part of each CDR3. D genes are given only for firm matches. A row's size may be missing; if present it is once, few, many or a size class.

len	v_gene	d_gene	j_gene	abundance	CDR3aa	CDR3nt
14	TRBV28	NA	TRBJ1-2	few	CASSPGTPNYGYTF	TGTGCCAGCAGCCCCGGGACACCAAACTATGGCTACACCTTC
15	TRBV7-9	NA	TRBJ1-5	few	CASSSGDVNNQPQHF	TGTGCCAGCAGCTCCGGGGACGTGAACAATCAGCCCCAGCATTTT
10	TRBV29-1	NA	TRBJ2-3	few	CSVEADTQYF	TGCAGCGTTGAGGCAGATACGCAGTATTTT
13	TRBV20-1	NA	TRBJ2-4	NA	CSARTESKNIQYF	TGCAGTGCTAGGACAGAGTCAAAAAACATTCAGTACTTC
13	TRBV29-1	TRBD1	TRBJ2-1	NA	CSVDAGGRDEQFF	TGCAGCGTTGACGCAGGGGGCCGCGATGAGCAGTTCTTC
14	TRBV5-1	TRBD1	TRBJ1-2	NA	CASSSRGVHYGYTF	TGCGCCAGCAGCTCCAGGGGGGTGCACTATGGCTACACCTTC
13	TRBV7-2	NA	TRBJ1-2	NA	CASSSHTQETYTF	TGTGCCAGCAGCTCCCATACACAGGAGACCTACACCTTC
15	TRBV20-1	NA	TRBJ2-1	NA	CSARRRRVTSSEQFF	TGCAGTGCTAGACGGAGGCGGGTAACCTCAAGTGAGCAGTTCTTC
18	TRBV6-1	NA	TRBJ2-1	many	CASTTTQRAVSSYNEQFF	TGTGCCAGCACTACGACCCAGCGGGCTGTTAGCTCCTACAATGAGCAGTTCTTC
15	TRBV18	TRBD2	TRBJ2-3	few	CASSPLAGATDTQYF	TGTGCCAGCTCTCCCCTAGCGGGGGCCACAGATACGCAGTATTTT
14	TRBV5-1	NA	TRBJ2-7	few	CASSLRDLGDEQYF	TGCGCCAGCAGCTTGAGGGACCTAGGGGACGAGCAGTACTTC
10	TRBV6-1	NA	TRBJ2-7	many	CASSKVYTYF	TGTGCCAGCAGTAAGGTGTACACGTACTTC
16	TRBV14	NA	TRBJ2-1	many	CASSQDGLGWGNEQFF	TGTGCCAGCAGCCAAGATGGTCTCGGGTGGGGGAATGAGCAGTTCTTC
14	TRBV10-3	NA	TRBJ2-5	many	CAISGRGAGETQYF	TGTGCCATCAGTGGAAGGGGCGCGGGGGAGACCCAGTACTTC
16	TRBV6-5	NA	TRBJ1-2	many	CASSLGGARRFYGYTF	TGTGCCAGCAGTCTCGGGGGGGCCCGGCGATTTTATGGCTACACCTTC
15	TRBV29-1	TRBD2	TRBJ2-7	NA	CSVESGAESSYEQYF	TGCAGCGTTGAAAGCGGGGCAGAATCCTCCTACGAGCAGTACTTC
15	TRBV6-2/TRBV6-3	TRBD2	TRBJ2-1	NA	CASTPGTSVYNEQFF	TGTGCCAGCACCCCCGGGACTAGCGTCTACAATGAGCAGTTCTTC
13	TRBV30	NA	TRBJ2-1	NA	CAWSVLGSGEQFF	TGTGCCTGGAGTGTCTTAGGATCGGGTGAGCAGTTCTTC
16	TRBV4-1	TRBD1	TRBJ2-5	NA	CASSQSTGSYQETQYF	TGCGCCAGCAGCCAATCGACAGGGTCGTACCAAGAGACCCAGTACTTC
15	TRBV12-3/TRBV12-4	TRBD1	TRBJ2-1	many	CASSPGGQGHNEQFF	TGTGCCAGCAGTCCAGGGGGACAGGGGCACAATGAGCAGTTCTTC
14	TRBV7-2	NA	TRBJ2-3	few	CASSPGLDTDTQYF	TGTGCCAGCAGCCCCGGACTGGACACAGATACGCAGTATTTT
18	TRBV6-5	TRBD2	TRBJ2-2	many	CASSYWVRSGGHTGELFF	TGTGCCAGCAGTTACTGGGTTCGGAGCGGGGGTCACACCGGGGAGCTGTTTTTT
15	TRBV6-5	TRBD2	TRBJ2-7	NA	CASKKASGGIYKQYF	TGTGCTAGCAAGAAGGCTAGCGGGGGGATCTACAAGCAGTACTTC
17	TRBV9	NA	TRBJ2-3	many	CASSTLGGSDGTDTQYF	TGTGCCAGCAGCACACTAGGGGGGAGCGACGGCACAGATACGCAGTATTTT
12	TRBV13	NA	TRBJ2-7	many	CASSSSEYEQYF	TGTGCCAGCAGTTCCTCTGAGTACGAGCAGTACTTC
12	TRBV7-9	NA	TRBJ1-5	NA	CACSQIGGPQHF	TGTGCCTGCAGCCAGATAGGGGGGCCCCAGCATTTT
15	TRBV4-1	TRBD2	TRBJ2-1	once	CASSQVLAGGREQFF	TGCGCCAGCAGCCAAGTTCTAGCGGGAGGTCGGGAGCAGTTCTTC
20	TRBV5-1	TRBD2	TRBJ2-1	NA	CASSRLLAGGPVESYNEQFF	TGCGCCAGCAGCCGACTACTAGCGGGGGGGCCTGTTGAGTCCTACAATGAGCAGTTCTTC
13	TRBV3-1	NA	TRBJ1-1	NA	CASSLRYNTEAFF	TGTGCCAGCAGCCTCAGGTATAACACTGAAGCTTTCTTT
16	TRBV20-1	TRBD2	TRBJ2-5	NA	CSARRIGGGRQETQYF	TGCAGTGCTAGGCGGATCGGGGGGGGCCGACAAGAGACCCAGTACTTC
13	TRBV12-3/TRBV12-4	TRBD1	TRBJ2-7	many	CASSGGQGYEQYF	TGTGCCAGCAGTGGGGGACAGGGCTACGAGCAGTACTTC
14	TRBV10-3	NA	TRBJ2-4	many	CAISESTGSNIQYF	TGTGCCATCAGTGAGTCGACGGGGTCGAACATTCAGTACTTC
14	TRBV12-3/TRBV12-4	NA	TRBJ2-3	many	CASKTAPATDTQYF	TGTGCCAGCAAGACAGCTCCCGCCACAGATACGCAGTATTTT
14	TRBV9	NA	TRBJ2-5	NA	CASSAGIRQETQYF	TGTGCCAGCAGTGCGGGGATTCGTCAAGAGACCCAGTACTTC
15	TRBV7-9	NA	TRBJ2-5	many	CASSLPGTNLGEQYF	TGTGCCAGCAGCTTACCCGGGACAAATCTTGGTGAGCAGTACTTC
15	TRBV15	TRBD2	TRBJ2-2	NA	CATSRDLAGTGELFF	TGTGCCACCAGCAGAGATCTAGCGGGGACCGGGGAGCTGTTTTTT
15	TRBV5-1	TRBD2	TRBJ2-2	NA	CASSSTSGSLCELFF	TGCGCCAGCAGCTCGACTAGCGGAAGCCTTTGCGAGCTGTTTTTT
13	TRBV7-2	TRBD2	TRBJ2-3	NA	CASSSEGTRTQYF	TGTGCCAGCAGCTCAGAGGGGACTAGAACGCAGTATTTT
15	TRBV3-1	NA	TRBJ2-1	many	CASSQDSGSYNEQFF	TGTGCCAGCAGCCAAGATTCCGGCAGCTACAATGAGCAGTTCTTC
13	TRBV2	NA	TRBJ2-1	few	CASSGSRDGEQFF	TGTGCCAGCAGCGGGTCGAGGGACGGTGAGCAGTTCTTC
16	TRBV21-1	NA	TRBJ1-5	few	CASSLRPGRAGQPQHF	TGTGCCAGCAGCCTCCGCCCTGGGAGGGCAGGGCAGCCCCAGCATTTT
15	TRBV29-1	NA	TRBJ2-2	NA	CSVEDPWRDTGELFF	TGCAGCGTTGAAGATCCATGGAGGGACACCGGGGAGCTGTTTTTT
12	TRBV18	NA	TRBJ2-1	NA	CASSPGPETQFF	TGTGCCAGCTCACCAGGTCCAGAGACCCAGTTCTTC
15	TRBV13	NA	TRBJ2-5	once	CASSGGIPYQETQYF	TGTGCCAGCAGCGGGGGGATACCTTACCAAGAGACCCAGTACTTC
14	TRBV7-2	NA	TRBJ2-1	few	CASSLMFLGNEQFF	TGTGCCAGCAGCTTAATGTTCTTGGGCAATGAGCAGTTCTTC
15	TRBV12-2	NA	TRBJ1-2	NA	CASRLVAGTENGYTF	TGTGCAAGTCGCTTAGTGGCCGGGACGGAAAATGGCTACACCTTC
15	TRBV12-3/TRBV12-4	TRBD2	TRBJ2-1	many	CASSSRVAGGNEQFF	TGTGCCAGCAGTTCCCGGGTAGCGGGAGGCAATGAGCAGTTCTTC
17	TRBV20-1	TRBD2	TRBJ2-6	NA	CSAPRGLAGSGANVLTF	TGCAGTGCCCCCCGCGGACTAGCGGGTTCTGGGGCCAACGTCCTGACTTTC
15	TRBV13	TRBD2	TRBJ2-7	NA	CASSFLGLAGHEQYF	TGTGCCAGCAGCTTTTTAGGACTAGCGGGTCACGAGCAGTACTTC
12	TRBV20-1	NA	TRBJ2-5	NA	CSAWGARETQYF	TGCAGTGCGTGGGGGGCCCGGGAGACCCAGTACTTC
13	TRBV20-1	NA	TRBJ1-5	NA	CSINRAGNQPQHF	TGCAGCATTAACAGGGCGGGCAATCAGCCCCAGCATTTT
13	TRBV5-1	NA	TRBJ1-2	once	CASSLIPGDGHTF	TGCGCCAGCAGCCTCATTCCCGGAGATGGCCACACCTTC
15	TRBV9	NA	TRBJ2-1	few	CASSVDDSVFNEQFF	TGTGCCAGCAGCGTAGATGACAGCGTCTTCAATGAGCAGTTCTTC
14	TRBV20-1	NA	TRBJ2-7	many	CSARDPQVLYEQYF	TGCAGTGCTAGAGACCCACAGGTGCTCTACGAGCAGTACTTC
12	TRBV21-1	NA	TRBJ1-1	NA	CASSKGGTEAFF	TGTGCCAGCAGCAAAGGGGGCACTGAAGCTTTCTTT
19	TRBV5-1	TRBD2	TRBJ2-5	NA	CASSPGLAGGPNLQETQYF	TGCGCCAGCAGCCCAGGACTAGCGGGAGGGCCAAACCTCCAAGAGACCCAGTACTTC
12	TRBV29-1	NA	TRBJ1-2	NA	CSVWTVNYGYTF	TGCAGCGTTTGGACGGTCAACTATGGCTACACCTTC
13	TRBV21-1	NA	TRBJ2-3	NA	CAGGKTAPDTQYF	TGTGCCGGGGGAAAGACTGCCCCAGATACGCAGTATTTT
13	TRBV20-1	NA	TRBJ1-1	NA	CSAAGGGHTEAFF	TGCAGTGCTGCGGGGGGTGGCCACACTGAAGCTTTCTTT